A selection of T cell receptor beta chains follows, all from one sample in a study of blood T cell repertoires in COVID-19. Assay used: immunoSEQ multiplex PCR; TCRdb lists only in-frame clones, some missing. The sample carries over 70,000 clones, about nine tenths recorded once. The specimen sequenced was peripheral blood. The origin of the receptors is a man between 18 and 35 years old with COVID-19, enrolled during active disease. CDR3s include the opening cysteine and the closing phenylalanine or tryptophan. Each record gives: clone size, V gene, D gene, J gene, CDR3 protein, CDR3 DNA. A D gene is named only where the DNA matches it firmly. Part of the rows lack a size; the others show once, few, many or a class for expanded clones.

clone size: NA; V gene: TRBV4-3; D gene: TRBD1; J gene: TRBJ2-1; CDR3 protein: CASSEVNRGADNEQFF; CDR3 DNA: TGCGCCAGCAGCGAAGTTAACAGGGGAGCGGACAATGAGCAGTTCTTC
clone size: few; V gene: TRBV6-2/TRBV6-3; D gene: NA; J gene: TRBJ1-5; CDR3 protein: CASSTYSNQPQHF; CDR3 DNA: TGTGCCAGCAGTACTTATAGCAATCAGCCCCAGCATTTT
clone size: NA; V gene: TRBV27; D gene: TRBD1; J gene: TRBJ1-1; CDR3 protein: CASTGDREAFF; CDR3 DNA: TGTGCCAGCACCGGGGACAGGGAAGCTTTCTTT
clone size: NA; V gene: TRBV6-5; D gene: TRBD1; J gene: TRBJ1-1; CDR3 protein: CASSRDSEAFF; CDR3 DNA: TGTGCCAGCAGCAGGGACAGTGAAGCTTTCTTT
clone size: NA; V gene: TRBV6-2/TRBV6-3; D gene: NA; J gene: TRBJ1-5; CDR3 protein: CASSYSRSKPQHF; CDR3 DNA: TGTGCCAGCAGTTACTCTCGGTCTAAGCCCCAGCATTTT
clone size: NA; V gene: TRBV28; D gene: NA; J gene: TRBJ1-2; CDR3 protein: CASSNPGGRYGYTF; CDR3 DNA: TGTGCCAGCTCCAACCCGGGGGGACGGTATGGCTACACCTTC
clone size: NA; V gene: TRBV2; D gene: NA; J gene: TRBJ1-3; CDR3 protein: CAGAKGGGSGNTIYF; CDR3 DNA: TGTGCCGGAGCAAAGGGAGGAGGGTCTGGAAACACCATATATTTT
clone size: once; V gene: TRBV18; D gene: NA; J gene: TRBJ2-5; CDR3 protein: CASSSEGGETQYF; CDR3 DNA: TGTGCCAGCTCATCCGAGGGTGGGGAGACCCAGTACTTC
clone size: NA; V gene: TRBV30; D gene: NA; J gene: TRBJ2-2; CDR3 protein: CAWSEEHGELFF; CDR3 DNA: TGTGCCTGGAGTGAGGAGCACGGGGAGCTGTTTTTT
clone size: NA; V gene: TRBV5-4; D gene: NA; J gene: TRBJ2-4; CDR3 protein: CASSLSAGLAKNIQYF; CDR3 DNA: TGTGCCAGCAGCTTGTCCGCGGGCCTAGCCAAAAACATTCAGTACTTC
clone size: NA; V gene: TRBV29-1; D gene: NA; J gene: TRBJ1-3; CDR3 protein: CSVERGTSGNTIYF; CDR3 DNA: TGCAGCGTTGAAAGGGGAACCTCTGGAAACACCATATATTTT
clone size: NA; V gene: TRBV7-8; D gene: NA; J gene: TRBJ2-2; CDR3 protein: CASSLARVNTGELFF; CDR3 DNA: TGTGCCAGCAGCTTAGCGCGGGTTAACACCGGGGAGCTGTTTTTT
clone size: NA; V gene: TRBV10-3; D gene: NA; J gene: TRBJ2-5; CDR3 protein: CAISDVGAETQYF; CDR3 DNA: TGTGCCATCAGTGACGTAGGGGCAGAGACCCAGTACTTC
clone size: NA; V gene: TRBV5-1; D gene: NA; J gene: TRBJ2-2; CDR3 protein: CASSLAGRTNTGELFF; CDR3 DNA: TGCGCCAGCAGCTTGGCGGGCAGGACTAACACCGGGGAGCTGTTTTTT
clone size: few; V gene: TRBV12-2; D gene: NA; J gene: TRBJ1-5; CDR3 protein: CASRLMFGGWSNQPQHF; CDR3 DNA: TGTGCAAGTCGCTTAATGTTTGGGGGCTGGAGCAATCAGCCCCAGCATTTT
clone size: NA; V gene: TRBV5-1; D gene: NA; J gene: TRBJ2-6; CDR3 protein: CASRWSPSSGANVLTF; CDR3 DNA: TGCGCCAGCAGATGGAGCCCGAGCTCTGGGGCCAACGTCCTGACTTTC
clone size: NA; V gene: TRBV6-5; D gene: TRBD1; J gene: TRBJ1-5; CDR3 protein: CASTVGQGLRQPQHF; CDR3 DNA: TGTGCCAGCACCGTTGGACAGGGACTTCGGCAGCCCCAGCATTTT
clone size: NA; V gene: TRBV6-5; D gene: TRBD1; J gene: TRBJ1-2; CDR3 protein: CASSWDRDYGYTF; CDR3 DNA: TGTGCCAGCAGTTGGGACAGGGATTATGGCTACACCTTC
clone size: NA; V gene: TRBV9; D gene: NA; J gene: TRBJ1-1; CDR3 protein: CASSVGGGANTEAFF; CDR3 DNA: TGTGCCAGCAGCGTTGGAGGAGGGGCGAACACTGAAGCTTTCTTT
clone size: NA; V gene: TRBV6-5; D gene: TRBD2; J gene: TRBJ2-5; CDR3 protein: CASSGGLAHQETQYF; CDR3 DNA: TGTGCCAGCAGCGGGGGACTAGCGCACCAAGAGACCCAGTACTTC
clone size: NA; V gene: TRBV14; D gene: TRBD1; J gene: TRBJ2-1; CDR3 protein: CASSRTGVGEQFF; CDR3 DNA: TGTGCCAGCAGCCGGACAGGGGTGGGTGAGCAGTTCTTC
clone size: NA; V gene: TRBV5-6; D gene: NA; J gene: TRBJ2-7; CDR3 protein: CASSLGSSYEQYF; CDR3 DNA: TGTGCCAGCAGCTTGGGTAGCTCCTACGAGCAGTACTTC
clone size: NA; V gene: TRBV2; D gene: NA; J gene: TRBJ1-3; CDR3 protein: CASSEEALDGNTIYF; CDR3 DNA: TGTGCCAGCAGTGAGGAGGCTTTGGATGGAAACACCATATATTTT
clone size: NA; V gene: TRBV27; D gene: NA; J gene: TRBJ1-4; CDR3 protein: CASSLYRGRDNEKLFF; CDR3 DNA: TGTGCCAGCAGTTTATATCGCGGCAGGGATAATGAAAAACTGTTTTTT
clone size: NA; V gene: TRBV24-1; D gene: TRBD2; J gene: TRBJ2-5; CDR3 protein: CATSDPLAGGGETQYF; CDR3 DNA: TGTGCCACCAGTGATCCCCTAGCGGGAGGAGGAGAGACCCAGTACTTC
clone size: NA; V gene: TRBV19; D gene: NA; J gene: TRBJ1-5; CDR3 protein: CASSIGGDQPQHF; CDR3 DNA: TGTGCCAGTAGTATCGGGGGGGATCAGCCCCAGCATTTT
clone size: NA; V gene: TRBV11-3; D gene: TRBD2; J gene: TRBJ2-1; CDR3 protein: CASSPSGRSYNEQFF; CDR3 DNA: TGTGCCAGCAGCCCCAGCGGGAGATCCTACAATGAGCAGTTCTTC
clone size: NA; V gene: TRBV6-5; D gene: NA; J gene: TRBJ1-2; CDR3 protein: CASSYAQGGSGYTF; CDR3 DNA: TGTGCCAGCAGTTACGCACAGGGAGGGAGTGGCTACACCTTC
clone size: NA; V gene: TRBV6-5; D gene: NA; J gene: TRBJ1-1; CDR3 protein: CASSYAGTEAFF; CDR3 DNA: TGTGCCAGCAGTTACGCAGGAACTGAAGCTTTCTTT
clone size: NA; V gene: TRBV2; D gene: NA; J gene: TRBJ2-5; CDR3 protein: CASSPDQGETQYF; CDR3 DNA: TGTGCCAGCAGTCCTGACCAGGGGGAGACCCAGTACTTC
clone size: NA; V gene: TRBV3-1/TRBV3-2; D gene: NA; J gene: TRBJ1-3; CDR3 protein: CASSLGGELSSGNTIYF; CDR3 DNA: TGTGCCAGCAGCCTCGGGGGAGAGCTCAGCTCTGGAAACACCATATATTTT
clone size: NA; V gene: TRBV5-5; D gene: NA; J gene: TRBJ2-3; CDR3 protein: CASSLDSHLSTDTQYF; CDR3 DNA: TGTGCCAGCAGCTTGGACAGCCACCTTAGCACAGATACGCAGTATTTT
clone size: NA; V gene: TRBV10-3; D gene: NA; J gene: TRBJ2-2; CDR3 protein: CAIGPGEELFF; CDR3 DNA: TGTGCCATCGGGCCGGGGGAGGAGCTGTTTTTT
clone size: NA; V gene: TRBV29-1; D gene: TRBD1; J gene: TRBJ1-2; CDR3 protein: CSVARTGPDNGYTF; CDR3 DNA: TGCAGCGTCGCCAGGACAGGACCCGATAATGGCTACACCTTC
clone size: NA; V gene: TRBV27; D gene: TRBD1; J gene: TRBJ1-1; CDR3 protein: CASSLGTGGTEAFF; CDR3 DNA: TGTGCCAGCAGTTTAGGCACAGGGGGTACTGAAGCTTTCTTT
clone size: few; V gene: TRBV11-2; D gene: TRBD1; J gene: TRBJ1-1; CDR3 protein: CASTYRGWGTEAFF; CDR3 DNA: TGTGCCAGCACCTACAGGGGCTGGGGCACTGAAGCTTTCTTT
clone size: NA; V gene: TRBV5-4; D gene: TRBD1; J gene: TRBJ2-5; CDR3 protein: CASSRDSPRETQYF; CDR3 DNA: TGTGCCAGCAGCCGGGACAGTCCGAGAGAGACCCAGTACTTC
clone size: NA; V gene: TRBV2; D gene: NA; J gene: TRBJ2-5; CDR3 protein: CACRSGETQYF; CDR3 DNA: TGTGCCTGCCGGTCGGGAGAGACCCAGTACTTC
clone size: NA; V gene: TRBV27; D gene: TRBD1; J gene: TRBJ1-2; CDR3 protein: CASSPRTGPYGYTF; CDR3 DNA: TGTGCCAGCAGTCCGCGGACAGGGCCCTATGGCTACACCTTC
clone size: NA; V gene: TRBV29-1; D gene: NA; J gene: TRBJ2-5; CDR3 protein: CSVDGLEASGWETQYF; CDR3 DNA: TGCAGCGTTGACGGTTTGGAGGCAAGCGGATGGGAGACCCAGTACTTC
clone size: NA; V gene: TRBV6-5; D gene: NA; J gene: TRBJ2-5; CDR3 protein: CASSQQETQYF; CDR3 DNA: TGTGCCAGCAGTCAGCAAGAGACCCAGTACTTC
clone size: NA; V gene: TRBV5-1; D gene: NA; J gene: TRBJ1-1; CDR3 protein: CASSATGRTEAFF; CDR3 DNA: TGCGCCAGCAGCGCTACAGGGCGGACTGAAGCTTTCTTT
clone size: NA; V gene: TRBV5-1; D gene: TRBD1; J gene: TRBJ2-7; CDR3 protein: CASSFRGQVSGYEQYF; CDR3 DNA: TGCGCCAGCAGCTTCAGGGGACAGGTCTCCGGCTACGAGCAGTACTTC
clone size: NA; V gene: TRBV4-3; D gene: NA; J gene: TRBJ2-2; CDR3 protein: CASSQVLTGELFF; CDR3 DNA: TGCGCCAGCAGCCAAGTCCTCACCGGGGAGCTGTTTTTT
clone size: NA; V gene: TRBV28; D gene: TRBD1; J gene: TRBJ2-5; CDR3 protein: CATEGQVLETQYF; CDR3 DNA: TGTGCCACCGAAGGACAGGTTCTTGAGACCCAGTACTTC
clone size: NA; V gene: TRBV7-3; D gene: TRBD1; J gene: TRBJ2-7; CDR3 protein: CASSLDRGDEQYF; CDR3 DNA: TGTGCCAGCAGCCTGGACAGGGGCGACGAGCAGTACTTC
clone size: NA; V gene: TRBV7-2; D gene: TRBD2; J gene: TRBJ2-1; CDR3 protein: CASSFGGSYNEQFF; CDR3 DNA: TGTGCCAGCAGCTTTGGCGGGAGCTACAATGAGCAGTTCTTC
clone size: NA; V gene: TRBV29-1; D gene: NA; J gene: TRBJ2-1; CDR3 protein: CSVEGPGDSGEQFF; CDR3 DNA: TGCAGCGTTGAAGGCCCCGGGGATAGCGGTGAGCAGTTCTTC
clone size: NA; V gene: TRBV28; D gene: TRBD2; J gene: TRBJ2-7; CDR3 protein: CASSQTYGTSRYEQYF; CDR3 DNA: TGTGCCAGCAGCCAAACTTACGGGACTAGCAGGTACGAGCAGTACTTC
clone size: NA; V gene: TRBV24-1; D gene: TRBD1; J gene: TRBJ2-3; CDR3 protein: CATRDRASTDTQYF; CDR3 DNA: TGTGCCACCAGGGACAGGGCTAGCACAGATACGCAGTATTTT